These 10 T cell receptor beta chains originate from one sample sequenced in a study of T cell responses to AZD1222 COVID-19 vaccine. Using immunoSEQ multiplex PCR, the repertoire was profiled, and TCRdb retains in-frame clones only, with some absent. The data show around 140,000 clones, approximately 88% seen once. Material: peripheral blood, obtained on day 0 of AZD1222 vaccination. The origin of the receptors is an adult in good health.

The chain employs TRBV5-1 and TRBJ1-2, with 8 bases lining up with TRBD1. Germline CDR1 is SGHRS and CDR2 is YFSETQ. The CDR3 contains 22 residues. The V and J ends lost 0 bases and 0 bases, in that order; junction bases with no gene match: 22. For the CDR3, the DNA is TGCGCCAGCAGCTTGGAAGTAAGAGCAGGGGGCGCCCCCAACCGAGCTAACTATGGCTACACCTTC. This encodes CASSLEVRAGGAPNRANYGYTF.

To note about this clone: This sample includes further DNA sequences coding for the same CDR3. The chain recombines TRBV7-8 with TRBJ2-6; possibly TRBD1 for D (5 bases). Germline CDR1 and CDR2: SGHVS and FQNEAQ. This CDR3 comprises 18 residues. V was cut by 0 bases and J by 0 bases, with 12 bases left in between. The CDR3 coding sequence is TGTGCCAGCAGCTTAGCTGGGGCCCCGCTCTCTGGGGCCAACGTCCTGACTTTC. This gives the protein CASSLAGAPLSGANVLTF.

The V gene is TRBV5-4, the J gene TRBJ1-2, with D possibly being TRBD1 (6 bases). CDR3 length: 14 amino acids. The germline V gene has CDR1 SGHNT and CDR2 YYREEE (reference sequence). V was shortened by 0 bases and J by 2 bases, with 8 bases between the two germline ends. In nucleotides, the CDR3 is TGTGCCAGCAGCTTGGGACAGGACAACTATGGCTACACCTTC. This translates into CASSLGQDNYGYTF.

The rearrangement joins TRBV13 to TRBJ2-3; 7 positions agree with TRBD2. The CDR3 is 16 residues long. Trimming took 1 base from V and 0 from J; bases not matched to a gene: 4. Germline V gene sequence: CDR1 PRHDT, CDR2 FYEKMQ (reference sequence). The DNA of the CDR3 is TGTGCCAGCAGCTTAGAGCGGGGACTTAGCACAGATACGCAGTATTTT. This gives the protein CASSLERGLSTDTQYF. Full variable domain (outside the CDR3, taken from reference TRBV13 and TRBJ2-3): AAGVIQSPRHLIKEKRETATLKCYPIPRHDTVYWYQQGPGQDPQFLISFYEKMQSDKGSIPDRFSAQQFSDYHSELNMSSLELGDSALYFCASSLERGLSTDTQYFGPGTRLTVL.

This chain links TRBV7-8 with TRBJ1-1; D unresolved. Germline assignment: CDR1 SGHVS and CDR2 FQNEAQ. This CDR3 comprises 14 residues. V dropped 5 bases and J dropped 0 bases, with 10 bases sitting between them. The CDR3 bases are TGTGCCAGCAGCCCGACACCTATGAACACTGAAGCTTTCTTT. Its protein is CASSPTPMNTEAFF.

J is TRBJ2-7 and V is TRBV5-4; D is perhaps TRBD2 (5 bases). This CDR3 is 14 amino acids long. V was trimmed by 4 bases and J by 4 bases, leaving 15 bases between them. The germline gives CDR1 SGHNT, CDR2 YYREEE (reference sequence). CDR3: CASSPALGVYEQYF. CDR3 DNA: TGTGCCAGCAGCCCAGCCCTGGGAGTGTACGAGCAGTACTTC.

The gene calls are TRBV24-1 and TRBJ1-5; 8 bases map to TRBD1. The V and J ends lost 3 bases and 3 bases, in that order; junction bases with no gene match: 9. This CDR3 has 17 amino acids. Germline loops: CDR1 KGHDR, CDR2 SFDVKD. CDR3 in amino acids: CATSDKRDRPLNQPQHF. The CDR3 nucleotides are TGTGCCACCAGTGATAAGAGGGACAGGCCTCTCAATCAGCCCCAGCATTTT.

For this clone: One junction end disagrees with the germline gene, perhaps due to a read error. This chain connects TRBV2 to TRBJ1-4; D gene ambiguous. Germline loops: CDR1 SNHLY, CDR2 FYNNEI. The CDR3 has 16 amino acids. The CDR3 sequence is CASSEAGVATNEKLFF. The CDR3 DNA sequence: TGTGCCAGCAGTGAAGCGGGAGTTGCAACGAATGAAAAACTGTTTTTT.

This clone was picked up one time. Here the CDR3 DNA reads TGTGCCAGCTCATTCGGGACGGAGAATTCACCCCTCCACTTT. Translated, it gives CASSFGTENSPLHF. The J gene is TRBJ1-6, the V gene TRBV18, with D maybe TRBD1 (5 bases). Looked up from germline, CDR1 is KGHSH and CDR2 is LQKENI. The CDR3 runs to 14 residues. V was cut by 5 bases and J by 7 bases, with 12 bases left in between.

The J gene is TRBJ2-5, the V gene TRBV27; weak D call: TRBD2 (6 bases). There are 14 residues in the CDR3. V lost 5 bases and J lost 5, with 15 bases in between. Germline V gene sequence: CDR1 MNHEY, CDR2 SMNVEV (reference sequence). The CDR3 spells CASSPGGTRETQYF. In DNA, the CDR3 is TGTGCCAGCAGTCCCGGAGGGACGCGTGAGACCCAGTACTTC.